A single sample gave rise to the 32 T cell receptor beta chains below, sequenced in a study of CD4 and CD8 cells across lung adenocarcinoma regions. MiXCR was run by TCRdb on the PCR reads, yielding one entry per CDR3 protein. The sample records 13,000 or so distinct CDR3 sequences, roughly 40% being singletons. The material sequenced was CD4+ T cells from the center of a lung tumor. These receptors were collected from a male donor with lung adenocarcinoma. The CD4 and CD8 labels of this study may be unreliable.

The CDR3 DNA is TGTGCCAGCAAACGGGGGGGAGGGGAGCTGTTTTTT. Amino acid sequence: CASKRGGGELFF. The chain employs TRBV6-1 and TRBJ2-2, with TRBD2 matching 8 bases. CDR3 length: 12 residues. The germline V gene encodes CDR1 MNHNS and CDR2 SASEGT. Trimming removed 7 bases from V and 8 bases from J; junction bases left unmatched: 3.

This clonotype showed up just a few times. V gene TRBV6-1 combines with J gene TRBJ1-3; TRBD1 matches 7 bases. This CDR3 contains 17 residues. Germline assignment: CDR1 MNHNS and CDR2 SASEGT. The V segment lost 5 bases and the J segment 0 bases; nucleotides outside the gene matches: 10. DNA of the CDR3: TGTGCCAGCAGTCCCCGGGACAGTTATATCTCTGGAAACACCATATATTTT. Its protein is CASSPRDSYISGNTIYF.

The chain carries TRBV14 and TRBJ2-3; TRBD2 aligns across 8 bases. The CDR3 is 15 amino acids. Losses at the gene ends were 4 bases for V and 5 bases for J; bases not matched to a gene: 8. Germline loops: CDR1 SGHDN, CDR2 FVKESK. This CDR3 reads CASSPLGTRLDTQYF. The CDR3 DNA follows: TGTGCCAGCAGCCCGCTTGGGACTAGGTTAGATACGCAGTATTTT. The complete variable domain, with remaining parts taken from reference TRBV14 and TRBJ2-3, reads EAGVTQFPSHSVIEKGQTVTLRCDPISGHDNLYWYRRVMGKEIKFLLHFVKESKQDESGMPNNRFLAERTGGTYSTLKVQPAELEDSGVYFCASSPLGTRLDTQYFGPGTRLTVL.

This clonotype is termed medium-sized. V gene TRBV6-5 combines with J gene TRBJ1-2; 9 bases fit TRBD1. The length of the CDR3 is 14 residues. V shed 4 bases, J shed 6 bases, and the junction held 6 bases outside the gene matches. CDR1 and CDR2 (germline): MNHEY, SVGAGI. The CDR3 protein is CASSFQGQGDGYTF. The DNA of the CDR3 is TGTGCCAGCAGTTTCCAGGGACAGGGTGATGGCTACACCTTC.

The V and J genes are TRBV14 and TRBJ2-1; TRBD2 matches 7 bases. After removal of 0 bases from V and 9 bases from J, the junction contained 8 bases not matched to a gene. Germline CDR1 is SGHDN and CDR2 is FVKESK. The CDR3 has 15 amino acids. The CDR3 sequence: CASSQELLGRSEQFF. Written as DNA, the CDR3 is TGTGCCAGCAGCCAAGAGTTACTCGGGAGGAGTGAGCAGTTCTTC.

The chain uses TRBV6-2 or TRBV6-3 and TRBJ2-1; D remains unclear. The V end lost 8 bases, the J end lost 7 bases, and 9 bases lay between the germline ends. Looked up from germline, CDR1 is MNHEY and CDR2 is SVGEGT. This CDR3 comprises 11 residues. CDR3 nucleotide sequence: TGTGCCAGCGCGGATCTGAATGAGCAGTTCTTC. This codes for CASADLNEQFF.

This clonotype was recorded a few times. CDR3 coding DNA: TGTGCCAGCAGCGCCTGGACAGGAACCAGGGAGACCCAGTACTTC. Translation: CASSAWTGTRETQYF. J is TRBJ2-5 and V is TRBV9; 7 bases are a match to TRBD1. V gave up 3 bases and J gave up 5 bases; unmatched junction bases: 10. The germline gives CDR1 SGDLS, CDR2 YYNGEE. This CDR3 comprises 15 residues.

By proportion, this clonotype is medium-sized. This rearrangement joins TRBV6-1 to TRBJ2-5; 8 bases line up with TRBD2. Germline-derived CDR1 and CDR2 are MNHNS and SASEGT. The CDR3 is 15 amino acids. The trim removed 2 bases at V and 4 bases at J, leaving 6 bases unmatched. The CDR3 bases are TGTGCCAGCAGTGAATCAACGGGAGGGCGAGAGACCCAGTACTTC. This codes for CASSESTGGRETQYF.

The CDR3 sequence is CASSHYGLAGETQYF. The CDR3 DNA follows: TGTGCCAGCAGCCACTACGGACTAGCGGGAGAGACCCAGTACTTC. The chain carries TRBV3-1 and TRBJ2-5; 11 nucleotides align to TRBD2. From germline, CDR1 is LGHDT and CDR2 YNNKEL (reference sequence). The CDR3 sequence is 15 residues long. Unmatched junction bases numbered 4, after V lost 3 bases and J lost 4 bases.

This clonotype was found many times. This chain connects TRBV6-1 to TRBJ2-5; D unclear. Germline V gene data show CDR1 as MNHNS and CDR2 as SASEGT. The CDR3 is 11 amino acids. V was shortened by 10 bases and J by 5 bases, with 11 bases between the two germline ends. The CDR3 DNA reads TGTGCCACCCATTTGTTGGAGACCCAGTACTTC. It specifies CATHLLETQYF.

The J gene is TRBJ2-3, the V gene TRBV4-1; the D gene could be TRBD1 or TRBD2 (5 bases each). Germline values: CDR1 MGHRA, CDR2 YSYEKL. V gave up 0 bases and J gave up 2 bases, with 9 bases separating them. The CDR3 totals 15 residues. DNA of the CDR3: TGCGCCAGCAGCCAAGAGGGACGAGACACAGATACGCAGTATTTT. It translates to CASSQEGRDTDTQYF.

As to this clonotype: One end of the junction is discordant with germline, which a read error may explain. CDR3: CSARDLKKLGDSSYEQYF. The CDR3 DNA sequence: TGCAGTGCTAGAGATCTCAAGAAATTAGGGGACAGCTCCTACGAGCAGTACTTT. The chain recombines TRBV20-1 with TRBJ1-6, with TRBD1 matching 7 bases. In germline, CDR1 is DFQATT, CDR2 SNEGSKA (reference sequence). The CDR3 totals 18 residues.

This clonotype is medium-sized. This chain uses TRBV6-1 with TRBJ2-1; the D call may be TRBD1 or TRBD2 (6 bases each). Trimming left V 5 bases short and J 4 bases short, with 12 bases between. This CDR3 region has 14 residues. The germline gives CDR1 MNHNS, CDR2 SASEGT. CDR3 sequence (DNA): TGTGCCAGCAGTCAAGTAGGGGGGTACAATGAGCAGTTCTTC. It specifies CASSQVGGYNEQFF.

J is TRBJ2-1 and V is TRBV27; D possibly uses TRBD1 or TRBD2 (5 bases each). Near its end, the DNA agrees better with TRBJ2-7, so the J call may be wrong. The CDR3 sequence is 12 residues long. Germline loops: CDR1 MNHEY, CDR2 SMNVEV (reference sequence). CDR3 bases: TGTGCCCGGGGCCCGTGCAGAGTTGCGCAGTACTTC. This sequence encodes CARGPCRVAQYF.

The chain couples TRBV5-1 to TRBJ2-1; D unclear. V was cut by 0 bases and J by 3 bases, with 4 bases left in between. Germline-derived CDR1 and CDR2 are SGHRS and YFSETQ. The CDR3 totals 13 residues. The CDR3 nucleotides are TGCGCCAGCAGCTTGGACCACTACAATGAGCAGTTCTTC. Protein: CASSLDHYNEQFF.

With regard to this clonotype: The conserved final phenylalanine or tryptophan is absent from the CDR3, which likely points to a read error. It is unclear where the CDR3 begins or ends on the DNA, so no DNA is shown, and the CDR3 is as TCRdb lists it. The chain couples TRBV6-1 to TRBJ2-6; whether TRBD1, the table's D call, matches the DNA was not checked. A total of 15 residues make up the CDR3, ends included. Germline CDR1 and CDR2: MNHNS and SASEGT. The CDR3 sequence: CASETALASEQYFGA.

The chain recombines TRBV7-2 with TRBJ1-2; D might be TRBD1 (5 bases). The length of the CDR3 is 22 residues. From germline, CDR1 is SGHTA and CDR2 FQGNSA. The V end lost 4 bases, the J end lost 0 bases, and 33 bases lay between the germline ends. The CDR3 sequence is CASSYHPGRRTKATWANYGYTF. CDR3 DNA sequence: TGTGCCAGCAGCTACCACCCGGGACGCAGGACTAAAGCGACCTGGGCTAACTATGGCTACACCTTC.

The gene calls are TRBV6-5 and TRBJ2-2, with no clear D. The CDR3 is 13 residues long. The V gene's germline CDR1 is MNHEY and CDR2 SVGAGI. V was trimmed by 6 bases and J by 6 bases, leaving 11 bases between them. As DNA, the CDR3 is TGTGCCAGCAGCATCGAGTATCCCGGGGAGCTGTTTTTT. Translated: CASSIEYPGELFF.

V usage is TRBV27 and J usage is TRBJ2-1, with 7 bases that match TRBD2. The V segment lost 6 bases and the J segment 4 bases; nucleotides outside the gene matches: 3. Germline-derived CDR1 and CDR2 are MNHEY and SMNVEV (reference sequence). The CDR3 consists of 13 residues. The CDR3 DNA follows: TGTGCCAGCAGAAGCGGGGTTTACAATGAGCAGTTCTTC. It translates to CASRSGVYNEQFF.

The rearrangement links TRBV11-3 to TRBJ2-3, with D unresolved. V was cut by 1 base and J by 8 bases, with 13 bases left in between. The CDR3 totals 14 residues. Germline CDR1 and CDR2: SGHNT and YENEEA. CDR3 sequence reads: CASSLAGRYPTQYF. For the CDR3, the DNA is TGTGCCAGCAGCTTAGCCGGGCGTTACCCTACGCAGTATTTT.

This chain connects TRBV11-3 to TRBJ2-1, with 13 bases fitting TRBD2. This CDR3 is 18 amino acids long. CDR1 SGHNT and CDR2 YENEEA come from the germline V gene. V lost 1 base to trimming and J lost 7 bases; unmatched junction nucleotides: 10. CDR3 sequence reads: CASSLGELAGGPYNEQFF. The CDR3 nucleotides are TGTGCCAGCAGCTTAGGCGAACTAGCGGGAGGGCCTTATAATGAGCAGTTCTTC.

This clonotype was counted many times. The rearrangement links TRBV6-1 to TRBJ2-5; D ambiguous. Trimming pared 4 bases from V and 6 bases from J, leaving 12 bases between. The CDR3 has 13 amino acids. Germline V gene lookup returns CDR1 MNHNS and CDR2 SASEGT. The CDR3 here is CASSGTYTQTQYF. In nucleotides, the CDR3 is TGTGCCAGCAGTGGCACTTACACCCAGACCCAGTACTTC.

This clonotype turned up a few times. The CDR3 DNA reads TGTGCCAGCAGCCAACAGGGGAACACTGAAGCTTTCTTT. Translation gives CASSQQGNTEAFF. The genes are TRBV6-2 or TRBV6-3 and TRBJ1-1, with a weak D call TRBD1 (6 bases). Trimming took 6 bases from V and 1 from J, leaving 9 bases between them. Germline loops: CDR1 MNHEY, CDR2 SVGEGT. The CDR3 spans 13 residues.

CDR3 in amino acids: CASSLGGNTLYEQYF. The DNA of the CDR3 is TGTGCCAGCAGCTTAGGAGGGAATACACTCTACGAGCAGTACTTC. This chain uses TRBV7-2 with TRBJ2-7; D is perhaps TRBD2 (5 bases). Germline V gives CDR1 SGHTA, CDR2 FQGNSA. CDR3 length equals 15 residues. The V end lost 1 base, the J end lost 3 bases, and 13 bases lay between the germline ends.

This clonotype was seen more than once but under ten times. The chain employs TRBV30 and TRBJ2-1; D is ambiguous. CDR3 length: 14 amino acids. Germline V CDR1 and CDR2: GTSNPN, SVGIG (reference sequence). Trimming stripped 2 bases from V and 7 bases from J, with 15 bases between. For the CDR3, the DNA is TGTGCCTGGAGTCGGGCCATCGTAGGAAATGAGCAGTTCTTC. Encoded protein: CAWSRAIVGNEQFF.

The chain couples TRBV27 to TRBJ2-2, with 9 positions matching TRBD2. The J call may be in error: the DNA end matches TRBJ2-3 better. The length of the CDR3 is 14 residues. The germline gives CDR1 MNHEY, CDR2 SMNVEV (reference sequence). The CDR3 nucleotides are TGTGCCAGCAGGCTAGCGGGATGCACCGGGGCGCAGTATTTT. It is translated as CASRLAGCTGAQYF.

This clonotype was counted only a few times. This chain links TRBV9 with TRBJ2-5; 7 bases fit TRBD2. The CDR3 is 16 residues long. V lost 4 bases, J lost 2 bases, and 11 bases stayed unmatched. Germline loops: CDR1 SGDLS, CDR2 YYNGEE. The CDR3 spells CASSPYVASGQETQYF. The CDR3 DNA follows: TGTGCCAGCAGCCCCTACGTGGCTAGCGGACAAGAGACCCAGTACTTC.

In this sample, this clonotype is medium-sized. The genes are TRBV27 and TRBJ2-5; the match to TRBD2 covers 8 bases. The J call may be mistaken, given a closer DNA end match to TRBJ2-7. This CDR3 comprises 14 residues. Germline CDR1 and CDR2: MNHEY and SMNVEV (reference sequence). DNA of the CDR3: TGTGCCAGCAGTCTTGCGGGAGGTTTATACGAGCAGTACTTC. Translation gives CASSLAGGLYEQYF.

The chain links TRBV10-2 to TRBJ2-1, with a weak D call TRBD1 (6 bases). The CDR3 length is 15 residues. V was shortened by 4 bases and J by 8 bases, with 18 bases between the two germline ends. Per the germline V gene, CDR1 is WSHSY and CDR2 is SAAADI. The CDR3 coding sequence is TGCGCCAGCAGTGTGGAAAAACAGGGAAAAGATGAGCAGTTCTTC. This gives the protein CASSVEKQGKDEQFF.

The chain recombines TRBV12-3 or TRBV12-4 with TRBJ2-5, with a weak D call TRBD2 (7 bases). The DNA end lines up better with TRBJ2-1; the J call may be wrong. This CDR3 is 14 amino acids long. The CDR3 sequence: CASSPLRGQETQFF. CDR3 nucleotides: TGTGCCAGCAGCCCCTTGCGGGGGCAAGAGACCCAGTTCTTC.

This clonotype was found many times. One junction end disagrees with the germline gene, perhaps due to a read error. This rearrangement joins TRBV6-1 to TRBJ2-2, with D unclear. The CDR3 extends over 13 amino acids. Germline CDR1 is MNHNS and CDR2 is SASEGT. The CDR3, as DNA: TGTGCCAGCAGTCCAATCCCAAACGGGCAGCTGTTTTTT. This codes for CASSPIPNGQLFF.

This sequence joins TRBV6-1 and TRBJ2-4; D remains ambiguous. CDR1 and CDR2 from the germline V gene are MNHNS and SASEGT. V was cut by 11 bases and J by 13 bases, with 27 bases left in between. The CDR3 runs 14 residues. In DNA form, the CDR3 reads TGTGCCGGCCGTGGGGTGGGTGACCAAGACACCCAGTACTTC. Its translation is CAGRGVGDQDTQYF.